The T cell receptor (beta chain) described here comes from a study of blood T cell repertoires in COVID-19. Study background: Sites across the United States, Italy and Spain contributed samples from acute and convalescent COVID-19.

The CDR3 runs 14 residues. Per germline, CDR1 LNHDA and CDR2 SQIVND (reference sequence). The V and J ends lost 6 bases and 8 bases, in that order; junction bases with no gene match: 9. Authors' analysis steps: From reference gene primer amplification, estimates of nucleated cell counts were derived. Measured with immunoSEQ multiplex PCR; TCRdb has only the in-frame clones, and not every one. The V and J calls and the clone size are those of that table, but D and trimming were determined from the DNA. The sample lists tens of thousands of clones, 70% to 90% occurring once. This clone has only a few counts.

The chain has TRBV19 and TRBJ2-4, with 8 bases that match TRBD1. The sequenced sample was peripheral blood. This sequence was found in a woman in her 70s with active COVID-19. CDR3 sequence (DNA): TGTGCCAGTAGGAGTACAGGGGGAGAAGACATTCAGTACTTC. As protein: CASRSTGGEDIQYF.